The entry below describes one T cell receptor beta chain. This sample is part of a study of shared T cell receptors in the human thymus. The germline V gene encodes CDR1 SGHVS and CDR2 FQNEAQ. This CDR3 region has 16 residues. After removal of 1 base from V and 6 bases from J, the junction contained 6 bases not matched to a gene. Clones were read by immunoSEQ multiplex PCR, and TCRdb kept only the in-frame ones, dropping some. The profile shows about 660,000 clones, roughly 90% of them singletons. These sequences were also reported in another study, on human thymus T cells. That report adds: Thymus specimens were resections from corrective heart surgery. Reports from related research described highly overlapping thymic repertoires among unrelated individuals.

The V and J genes are TRBV7-8 and TRBJ1-5, with 10 nucleotides matching TRBD1. This clonotype was obtained from a boy younger than two with a congenital heart defect. The sample taken for sequencing was thymocytes. The chain's CDR3 is CASSLEPGTGVQPQHF. CDR3 nucleotides: TGTGCCAGCAGCTTAGAACCCGGGACAGGGGTTCAGCCCCAGCATTTT.